Presented here are 26 T cell receptor beta chains from one specimen sequenced in a study of blood T cell repertoires in COVID-19 (dated by TCRdb to 2018 to 2021). The library relied on the immunoSEQ multiplex PCR assay. TCRdb mirrors the immuneACCESS table, restricted to in-frame sequences. Some clones are absent from its copies; in checked studies, under half trace to an unresolved V gene, and the reason for the others is unknown. The sample table holds 350,000 to 400,000 clones, of which roughly 89% were seen once. 6.5% of the sample lies in the top ten. Material for sequencing was peripheral blood. The receptors stem from a young man with active or convalescent COVID-19.

This clone was detected once. This chain links TRBV6-6 with TRBJ1-6, with D possibly TRBD1 on 6 matching bases. V was trimmed by 7 bases and J by 10 bases, leaving 14 bases between them. From germline, CDR1 is MNHNY and CDR2 SVGAGI (reference sequence). This CDR3 contains 13 residues. Here the CDR3 reads CASTFQGNSPLHF. As DNA, the CDR3 is TGTGCCAGCACCTTTCAGGGGAACTCACCCCTCCACTTT.

For this clone: Other DNA variants within this sample encode the same CDR3. The gene calls are TRBV9 and TRBJ1-2; D is unclear. The V and J ends lost 0 bases and 3 bases respectively, with 6 bases between them. This CDR3 has 13 residues. Germline V gene data show CDR1 as SGDLS and CDR2 as YYNGEE. The CDR3 region is CASSVGGDYGYTF. CDR3 DNA: TGTGCCAGCAGCGTAGGGGGAGACTATGGCTACACCTTC.

The V call is TRBV5-1, the J call TRBJ2-7, with a weak D call TRBD2 (6 bases). This CDR3 has 16 amino acids. CDR1 SGHRS and CDR2 YFSETQ come from the germline V gene. V was trimmed by 0 bases and J by 2 bases, leaving 15 bases between them. The DNA of the CDR3 is TGCGCCAGCAGCTTGGCCACGGGAGTTAGGGCCTACGAGCAGTACTTC. Its protein product is CASSLATGVRAYEQYF.

The CDR3 DNA reads as TGTGCCAGCAGTGCTACTAGCGTCGCCTACGAGCAGTACTTC. Translation gives CASSATSVAYEQYF. The chain recombines TRBV25-1 with TRBJ2-7; 7 bases line up with TRBD2. Looked up from germline, CDR1 is MGHDK and CDR2 is SYGVNS. V lost 4 bases to trimming and J lost 2 bases; unmatched junction nucleotides: 5. CDR3 length: 14 amino acids.

The table lists this clone with a few counts. The same CDR3 is also encoded by other DNA sequences in this sample. The chain joins TRBV12-3 or TRBV12-4 to TRBJ1-2; D is ambiguous. CDR3 size: 12 residues. V lost 3 bases and J lost 2, with 4 bases in between. CDR3 residues: CASSFGNYGYTF. The CDR3 DNA reads as TGTGCCAGCAGTTTCGGGAACTATGGCTACACCTTC.

V gene TRBV29-1 combines with J gene TRBJ2-7; TRBD1 matches 12 bases. The ends lost 1 base at V and 5 bases at J; junction bases unmatched: 3. CDR3 length: 14 amino acids. Germline assignment: CDR1 SQVTM and CDR2 ANQGSEA. The CDR3 coding sequence is TGCAGCGTTGAAGGGGGACAGGGGGCCAACGAGCAGTACTTC. The encoded protein is CSVEGGQGANEQYF.

The chain joins TRBV5-1 to TRBJ2-5; no reliable D call. The V end was cut by 2 bases, the J end by 5 bases, with 4 bases between. Per the germline V gene, CDR1 is SGHRS and CDR2 is YFSETQ. This CDR3 is built from 11 residues. The CDR3 spells CASSFGETQYF. The DNA of the CDR3 is TGCGCCAGCAGCTTCGGTGAGACCCAGTACTTC.

This clone was seen just once. This chain's CDR3 is CASSEVWSQPQHF. CDR3 coding DNA: TGTGCCAGCAGTGAAGTATGGAGTCAGCCCCAGCATTTT. The chain carries TRBV2 and TRBJ1-5, with D hard to call. Germline V gives CDR1 SNHLY, CDR2 FYNNEI. V lost 1 base, J lost 6 bases, and 7 bases lay in between. The CDR3 consists of 13 residues.

CDR3 amino acids: CASSLMQVSPLHF. The CDR3 DNA follows: TGTGCCAGCAGCTTAATGCAGGTTTCACCCCTCCACTTT. This chain links TRBV7-9 with TRBJ1-6; D unresolved. This CDR3 contains 13 residues. The ends were cut back, 2 bases at V and 9 bases at J, with 8 bases in the middle. The germline CDR1 and CDR2 sequences are SEHNR and FQNEAQ (reference sequence).

The chain joins TRBV29-1 to TRBJ2-3; TRBD1 might be the D (5 bases). Trimming took off 4 bases at V and 8 bases at J, with 25 bases between the two ends. CDR1 SQVTM and CDR2 ANQGSEA come from the germline V gene. CDR3 length: 16 amino acids. The CDR3 protein is CSVVKGLTASYSTQYF. CDR3 coding DNA: TGCAGCGTTGTGAAGGGGCTTACGGCCAGCTATAGTACGCAGTATTTT.

This clone was seen a few times. This same CDR3 is encoded by further DNA sequences in the sample. This chain connects TRBV27 to TRBJ1-2; no clear D. Between the trimmed V and J ends, which lost 3 bases and 4 bases, there was a span of 6 bases. The CDR3 runs 12 residues. Germline CDR1 reads MNHEY; CDR2 reads SMNVEV (reference sequence). Written as DNA, the CDR3 is TGTGCCAGCAGTTTCAACGGCTATGGCTACACCTTC. Translating it yields CASSFNGYGYTF.

The chain employs TRBV3-1 (or the pseudogene TRBV3-2) and TRBJ2-7, with no clear D. The CDR3 runs 14 residues. Germline assignment: CDR1 LGHDT and CDR2 YNNKEL (reference sequence). V dropped 1 base and J dropped 9 bases, with 16 bases sitting between them. Here the CDR3 DNA reads TGTGCCAGCAGCCAAGCCATTGAGGTCACGGGGCAGTACTTC. Residues: CASSQAIEVTGQYF.

The chain uses TRBV3-1 (or the pseudogene TRBV3-2) and TRBJ2-7; D call uncertain. This CDR3 contains 14 residues. V was trimmed by 1 base and J by 1 base, leaving 8 bases between them. Germline CDR1 reads LGHDT; CDR2 reads YNNKEL (reference sequence). The CDR3 region is CASSQGYQSYEQYF. CDR3 coding DNA: TGTGCCAGCAGCCAAGGGTACCAGTCCTACGAGCAGTACTTC.

The CDR3 sequence is CASATEAPGIAKLFF. The CDR3 nucleotides are TGTGCCAGCGCCACAGAGGCTCCGGGGATTGCAAAACTGTTTTTT. The chain couples TRBV28 to TRBJ1-4; D is undetermined. Germline V gene sequence: CDR1 MDHEN, CDR2 SYDVKM. Between the trimmed V and J ends, which lost 8 bases and 10 bases, there was a span of 23 bases. The CDR3 runs to 15 residues. Using reference TRBV28 and TRBJ1-4 for the parts outside the CDR3, the full variable domain is DVKVTQSSRYLVKRTGEKVFLECVQDMDHENMFWYRQDPGLGLRLIYFSYDVKMKEKGDIPEGYSVSREKKERFSLILESASTNQTSMYLCASATEAPGIAKLFFGSGTQLSVL.

The V call is TRBV2, the J call TRBJ2-5, with D possibly being TRBD2 (6 bases). V lost 8 bases and J lost 5, with 12 bases in between. From germline, CDR1 is SNHLY and CDR2 FYNNEI. This CDR3 region has 12 residues. The CDR3 sequence is CASGRGVETQYF. CDR3 coding DNA: TGTGCCAGCGGGCGGGGAGTGGAGACCCAGTACTTC.

This clone appeared a few times. This chain connects TRBV6-5 to TRBJ2-7, with D perhaps matching TRBD2 (5 bases). Germline V CDR1 and CDR2: MNHEY, SVGAGI. Trimming left V 6 bases short and J 2 bases short, with 14 bases between. The CDR3 runs to 14 residues. CDR3 loop: CASSQQRHAYEQYF. CDR3 sequence (DNA): TGTGCCAGCAGCCAACAGCGGCATGCCTACGAGCAGTACTTC.

This chain joins TRBV5-1 and TRBJ2-3; D gene ambiguous. The CDR3 has 13 amino acids. Germline CDR1 reads SGHRS; CDR2 reads YFSETQ. V gave up 2 bases and J gave up 4 bases, with 8 bases separating them. The CDR3 DNA reads TGCGCCAGCAGCTTTGCGGTTTCAGATACGCAGTATTTT. Protein product: CASSFAVSDTQYF.

The chain carries TRBV5-1 and TRBJ2-1; 12 bases match TRBD2. Germline V lookup: CDR1 SGHRS, CDR2 YFSETQ. The junction had 9 bases not matched to a gene; V was cut back by 4 bases and J by 7 bases. This CDR3 region has 16 residues. The CDR3, as DNA: TGCGCCAGCAGCCTGACTAGCGGGAGTCTAGGGAATGAGCAGTTCTTC. This translates into CASSLTSGSLGNEQFF.

The V gene is TRBV7-9, the J gene TRBJ2-7, with 7 bases that match TRBD1. CDR3 size: 16 residues. The germline gives CDR1 SEHNR, CDR2 FQNEAQ (reference sequence). J gave up 2 bases and V 1 base, and 8 bases lay outside the gene matches. The CDR3 protein is CASSLGTGQSPYEQYF. The DNA for the CDR3 is TGTGCCAGCAGCTTAGGGACGGGACAGTCACCCTACGAGCAGTACTTC.

The chain carries TRBV7-2 and TRBJ2-2, with no clear D. V was pared by 1 base and J by 5 bases, with 8 bases between. The germline V gene encodes CDR1 SGHTA and CDR2 FQGNSA. This CDR3 spans 14 amino acids. CDR3 DNA sequence: TGTGCCAGCAGCTTAGGCCCCACAACCGGGGAGCTGTTTTTT. As protein: CASSLGPTTGELFF. The full variable domain, in which reference TRBV7-2 and TRBJ2-2 provide the parts outside the CDR3, is GAGVSQSPSNKVTEKGKDVELRCDPISGHTALYWYRQSLGQGLEFLIYFQGNSAPDKSGLPSDRFSAERTGGSVSTLTIQRTQQEDSAVYLCASSLGPTTGELFFGEGSRLTVL.

The gene calls are TRBV5-1 and TRBJ2-5; tentatively, D is TRBD1 (6 bases). Trimming left V 4 bases short and J 1 base short, with 11 bases between. Germline CDR1 and CDR2: SGHRS and YFSETQ. This CDR3 spans 14 amino acids. CDR3: CASSLVTGQETQYF. In DNA, the CDR3 is TGCGCCAGCAGCCTGGTGACAGGCCAAGAGACCCAGTACTTC.

The chain couples TRBV29-1 to TRBJ2-2; unclear D gene. CDR1 and CDR2 from the germline V gene are SQVTM and ANQGSEA. V was cut by 4 bases and J by 1 base, with 7 bases left in between. This CDR3 is 13 amino acids long. DNA for the CDR3: TGCAGCGTTGGAGCGCAGAACACCGGGGAGCTGTTTTTT. Amino acids: CSVGAQNTGELFF.

The chain is built from TRBV27 and TRBJ2-1; 7 bases are a match to TRBD2. Trimming took 6 bases from V and 4 from J; bases not matched to a gene: 12. Germline lookup yields CDR1 MNHEY and CDR2 SMNVEV (reference sequence). This CDR3 comprises 16 residues. CDR3 in amino acids: CASSPRGGGLYNEQFF. CDR3 bases: TGTGCCAGCAGCCCCCGGGGCGGGGGACTTTACAATGAGCAGTTCTTC.

The chain joins TRBV6-2 or TRBV6-3 to TRBJ2-7; D is unresolved. Germline V gives CDR1 MNHEY, CDR2 SVGEGT. The ends were cut back, 4 bases at V and 0 bases at J, with 13 bases in the middle. This CDR3 spans 15 amino acids. The DNA for the CDR3 is TGTGCCAGCAGTTCCACCGGCGGAAACTCCTACGAGCAGTACTTC. This codes for CASSSTGGNSYEQYF.

This rearrangement joins TRBV19 to TRBJ2-7, with 9 bases lining up with TRBD2. The CDR3 totals 13 residues. J gave up 4 bases and V 6 bases, and 4 bases lay outside the gene matches. CDR1 LNHDA and CDR2 SQIVND come from the germline V gene (reference sequence). CDR3: CASSPLAGYEQYF. CDR3 nucleotide sequence: TGTGCCAGTAGCCCACTAGCGGGTTACGAGCAGTACTTC.

The chain combines TRBV2 with TRBJ2-3; 8 bases align to TRBD1. With V trimmed by 5 bases and J by 2 bases, 6 bases remained unmatched. Germline lookup yields CDR1 SNHLY and CDR2 FYNNEI. This CDR3 spans 15 amino acids. CDR3 sequence reads: CASSRTGNPTDTQYF. The CDR3 DNA is TGTGCCAGCAGTCGGACAGGGAACCCCACAGATACGCAGTATTTT.